This TCR beta chain was retrieved from a study of Ad26.COV2.S vaccination and SARS-CoV-2 variants. The sample's treatment: 19 received Ad26.COV2.S at low or high dose, single or two shots; about five received placebo; per-sample allocation not given. Samples came from day 63 after the first vaccine or placebo injection. J was trimmed by 4 bases and V by 7 bases; bases with no gene match: 10. In germline, CDR1 is SGHNT, CDR2 YENEEA. CDR3 length equals 16 residues. The assay was immunoSEQ multiplex PCR, and TCRdb's table has in-frame clones only and misses some. The repertoire consists of roughly 500,000 clones, with 89% occurring once and the leading ten covering over 2.5%.

The sequence came from a person aged 18 to 59 who received the Ad26.COV2.S COVID-19 vaccine or a placebo. The chain uses TRBV11-3 and TRBJ2-3; 11 bases align to TRBD2. The sequencing used peripheral blood, collected in a trial of Ad26.COV2.S vaccine versus placebo. The CDR3 spells CASTSKTSGISDTQYF. CDR3 sequence (DNA): TGTGCCAGCACCTCTAAGACTAGCGGGATATCAGATACGCAGTATTTT. The full variable domain, rest sourced from reference TRBV11-3 and TRBJ2-3, is EAGVVQSPRYKIIEKKQPVAFWCNPISGHNTLYWYLQNLGQGPELLIRYENEEAVDDSQLPKDRFSAERLKGVDSTLKIQPAELGDSAVYLCASTSKTSGISDTQYFGPGTRLTVL.